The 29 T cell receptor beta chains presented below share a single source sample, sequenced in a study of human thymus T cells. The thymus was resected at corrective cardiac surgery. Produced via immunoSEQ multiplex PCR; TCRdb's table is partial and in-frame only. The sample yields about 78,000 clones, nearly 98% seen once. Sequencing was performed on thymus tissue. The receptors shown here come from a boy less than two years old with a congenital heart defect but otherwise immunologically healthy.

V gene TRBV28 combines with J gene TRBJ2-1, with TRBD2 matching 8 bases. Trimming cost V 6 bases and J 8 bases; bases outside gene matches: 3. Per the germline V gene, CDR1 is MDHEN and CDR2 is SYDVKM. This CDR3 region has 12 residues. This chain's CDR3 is CASRGTSYEQFF. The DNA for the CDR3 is TGTGCCAGCAGGGGGACTAGTTATGAGCAGTTCTTC. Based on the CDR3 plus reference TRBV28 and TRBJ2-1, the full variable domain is DVKVTQSSRYLVKRTGEKVFLECVQDMDHENMFWYRQDPGLGLRLIYFSYDVKMKEKGDIPEGYSVSREKKERFSLILESASTNQTSMYLCASRGTSYEQFFGPGTRLTVL.

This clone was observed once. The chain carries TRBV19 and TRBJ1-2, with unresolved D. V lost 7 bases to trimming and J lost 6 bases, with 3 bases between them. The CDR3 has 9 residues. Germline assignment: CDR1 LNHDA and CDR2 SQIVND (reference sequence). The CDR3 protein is CASINGYTF. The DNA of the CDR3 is TGTGCCAGTATCAATGGCTACACCTTC.

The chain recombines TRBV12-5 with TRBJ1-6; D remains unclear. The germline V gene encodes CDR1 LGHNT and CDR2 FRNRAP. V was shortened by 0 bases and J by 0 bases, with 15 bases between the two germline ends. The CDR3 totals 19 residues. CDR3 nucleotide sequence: TGTGCTAGTGGTTTGGTACGGATGGAACAGAGCTCCTATAATTCACCCCTCCACTTT. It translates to CASGLVRMEQSSYNSPLHF.

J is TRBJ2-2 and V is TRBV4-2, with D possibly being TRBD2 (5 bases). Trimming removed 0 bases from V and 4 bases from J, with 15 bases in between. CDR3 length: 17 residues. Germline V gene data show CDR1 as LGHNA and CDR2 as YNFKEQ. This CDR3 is CASSQELAYTVTGELFF. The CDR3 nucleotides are TGTGCCAGCAGCCAAGAGTTAGCGTATACGGTCACCGGGGAGCTGTTTTTT.

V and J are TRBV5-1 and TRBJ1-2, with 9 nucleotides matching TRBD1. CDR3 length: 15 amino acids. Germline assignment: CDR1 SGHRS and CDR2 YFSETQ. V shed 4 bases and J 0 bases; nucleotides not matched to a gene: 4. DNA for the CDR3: TGCGCCAGCAGCATGGGACAGGGAGCTAACTATGGCTACACCTTC. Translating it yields CASSMGQGANYGYTF.

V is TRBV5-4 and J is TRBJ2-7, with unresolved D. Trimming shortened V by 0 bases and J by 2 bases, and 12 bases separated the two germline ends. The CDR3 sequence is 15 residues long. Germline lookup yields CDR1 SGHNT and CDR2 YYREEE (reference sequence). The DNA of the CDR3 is TGTGCCAGCAGCTTGGAGTCGGGCGGAACCTACGAGCAGTACTTC. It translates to CASSLESGGTYEQYF.

The CDR3 DNA follows: TGTGCCAGCAGCTTATGGGCCTCTCGGACCGGGGAGCTGTTTTTT. Translating gives CASSLWASRTGELFF. The rearrangement joins TRBV7-2 to TRBJ2-2; D call uncertain. This CDR3 is 15 amino acids long. Germline lookup yields CDR1 SGHTA and CDR2 FQGNSA. V lost 2 bases, J lost 5 bases, and 12 bases lay in between. Supplemented by reference TRBV7-2 and TRBJ2-2, the full variable domain reads GAGVSQSPSNKVTEKGKDVELRCDPISGHTALYWYRQSLGQGLEFLIYFQGNSAPDKSGLPSDRFSAERTGGSVSTLTIQRTQQEDSAVYLCASSLWASRTGELFFGEGSRLTVL.

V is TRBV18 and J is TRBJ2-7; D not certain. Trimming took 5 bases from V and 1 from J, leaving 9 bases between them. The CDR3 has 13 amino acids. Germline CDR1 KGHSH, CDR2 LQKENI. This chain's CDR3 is CASSATFSYEQYF. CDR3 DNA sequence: TGTGCCAGCTCAGCTACCTTTTCCTACGAGCAGTACTTC.

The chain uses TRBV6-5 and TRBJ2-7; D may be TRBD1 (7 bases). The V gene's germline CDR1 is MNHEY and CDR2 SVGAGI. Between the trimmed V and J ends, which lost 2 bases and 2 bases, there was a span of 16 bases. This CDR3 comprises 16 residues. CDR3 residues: CASSYGGTVGPYEQYF. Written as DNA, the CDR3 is TGTGCCAGCAGTTACGGAGGGACAGTCGGTCCCTACGAGCAGTACTTC.

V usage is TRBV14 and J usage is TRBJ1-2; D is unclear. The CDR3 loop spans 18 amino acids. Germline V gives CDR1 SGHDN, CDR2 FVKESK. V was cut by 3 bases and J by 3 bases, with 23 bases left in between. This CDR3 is CASSHANPSLSRDYGYTF. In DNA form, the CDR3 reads TGTGCCAGCAGCCACGCGAATCCGAGTCTCTCTCGGGACTATGGCTACACCTTC.

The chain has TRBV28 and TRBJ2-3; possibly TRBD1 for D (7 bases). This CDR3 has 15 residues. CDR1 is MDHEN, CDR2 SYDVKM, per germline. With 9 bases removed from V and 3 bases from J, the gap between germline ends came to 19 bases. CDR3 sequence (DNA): TGTGCCAGTACGACTCGCAGGGGGGCGACAGATACGCAGTATTTT. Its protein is CASTTRRGATDTQYF.

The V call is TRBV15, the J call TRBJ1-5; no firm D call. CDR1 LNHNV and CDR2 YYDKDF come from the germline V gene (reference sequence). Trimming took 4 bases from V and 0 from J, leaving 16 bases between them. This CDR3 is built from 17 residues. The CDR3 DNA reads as TGTGCCACCAGCAAAGAGATCCAGGAATATAGCAATCAGCCCCAGCATTTT. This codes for CATSKEIQEYSNQPQHF.

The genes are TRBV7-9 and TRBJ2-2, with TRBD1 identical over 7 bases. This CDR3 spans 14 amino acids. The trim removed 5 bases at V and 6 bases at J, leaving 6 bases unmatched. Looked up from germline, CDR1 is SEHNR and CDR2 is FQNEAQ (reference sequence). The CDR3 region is CASSRADRAGELFF. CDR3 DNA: TGTGCCAGCAGCCGTGCTGACAGGGCCGGGGAGCTGTTTTTT.

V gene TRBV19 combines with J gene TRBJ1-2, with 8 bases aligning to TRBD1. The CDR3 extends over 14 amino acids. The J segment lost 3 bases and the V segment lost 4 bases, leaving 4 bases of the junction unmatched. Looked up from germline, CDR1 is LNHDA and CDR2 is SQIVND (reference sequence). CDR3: CASSTRGQDYGYTF. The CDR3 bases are TGTGCCAGTAGTACCAGGGGGCAGGACTATGGCTACACCTTC.

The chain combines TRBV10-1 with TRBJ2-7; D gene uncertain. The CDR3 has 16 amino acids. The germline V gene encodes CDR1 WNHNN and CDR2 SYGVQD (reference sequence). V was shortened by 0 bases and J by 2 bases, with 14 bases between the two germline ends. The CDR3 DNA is TGCGCCAGCAGTGAGTCGAGCCTCCCGAGACCCTACGAGCAGTACTTC. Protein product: CASSESSLPRPYEQYF.

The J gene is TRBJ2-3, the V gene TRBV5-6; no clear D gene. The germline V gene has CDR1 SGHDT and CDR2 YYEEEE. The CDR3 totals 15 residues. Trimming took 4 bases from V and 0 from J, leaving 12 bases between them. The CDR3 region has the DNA TGTGCCAGCAGCCTTGAATCCGAGAGCACAGATACGCAGTATTTT. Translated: CASSLESESTDTQYF. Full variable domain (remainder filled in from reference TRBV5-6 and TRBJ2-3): DAGVTQSPTHLIKTRGQQVTLRCSPKSGHDTVSWYQQALGQGPQFIFQYYEEEERQRGNFPDRFSGHQFPNYSSELNVNALLLGDSALYLCASSLESESTDTQYFGPGTRLTVL.

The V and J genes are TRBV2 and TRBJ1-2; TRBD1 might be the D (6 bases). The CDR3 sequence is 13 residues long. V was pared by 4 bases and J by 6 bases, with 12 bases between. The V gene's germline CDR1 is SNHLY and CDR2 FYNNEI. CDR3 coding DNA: TGTGCCAGCAGTGGGAAGTGGGGGCATGGCTACACCTTC. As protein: CASSGKWGHGYTF.

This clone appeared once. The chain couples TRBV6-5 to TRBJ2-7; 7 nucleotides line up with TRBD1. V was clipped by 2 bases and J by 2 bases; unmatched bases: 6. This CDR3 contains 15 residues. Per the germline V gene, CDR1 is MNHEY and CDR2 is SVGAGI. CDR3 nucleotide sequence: TGTGCCAGCAGTTACACGACAGGGAAGCCCTACGAGCAGTACTTC. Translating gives CASSYTTGKPYEQYF.

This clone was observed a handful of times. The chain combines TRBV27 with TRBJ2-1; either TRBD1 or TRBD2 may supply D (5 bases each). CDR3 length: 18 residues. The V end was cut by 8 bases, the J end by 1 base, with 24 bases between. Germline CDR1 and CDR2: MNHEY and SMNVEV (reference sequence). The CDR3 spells CASFRMSGRHGSYNEQFF. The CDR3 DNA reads TGTGCCAGCTTCCGCATGTCGGGGCGTCATGGTTCCTACAATGAGCAGTTCTTC.

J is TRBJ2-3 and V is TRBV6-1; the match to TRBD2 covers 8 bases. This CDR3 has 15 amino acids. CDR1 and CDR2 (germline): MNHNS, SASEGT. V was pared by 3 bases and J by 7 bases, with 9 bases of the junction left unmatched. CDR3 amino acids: CASSDSPLAGHTQYF. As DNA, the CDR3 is TGTGCCAGCAGTGATTCCCCCCTAGCGGGTCATACGCAGTATTTT.

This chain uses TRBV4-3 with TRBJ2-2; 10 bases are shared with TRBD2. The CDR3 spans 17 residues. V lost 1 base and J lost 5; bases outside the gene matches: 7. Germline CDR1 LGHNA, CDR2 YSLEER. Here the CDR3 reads CASSQVLAGARTGELFF. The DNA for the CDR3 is TGCGCCAGCAGCCAAGTCCTAGCGGGGGCCAGAACCGGGGAGCTGTTTTTT.

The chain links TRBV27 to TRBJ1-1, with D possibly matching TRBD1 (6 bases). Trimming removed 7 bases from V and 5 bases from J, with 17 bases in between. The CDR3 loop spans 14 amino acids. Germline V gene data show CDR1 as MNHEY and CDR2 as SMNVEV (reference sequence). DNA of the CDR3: TGTGCCAGCACCAAGGAGAACAGGGTTACTGAAGCTTTCTTT. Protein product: CASTKENRVTEAFF.

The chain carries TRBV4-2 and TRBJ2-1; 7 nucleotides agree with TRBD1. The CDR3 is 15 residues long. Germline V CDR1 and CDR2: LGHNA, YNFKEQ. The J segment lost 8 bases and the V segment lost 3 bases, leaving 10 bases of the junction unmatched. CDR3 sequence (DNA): TGTGCCAGCAGCCATATGGGCCAAGGGGGCTATGAGCAGTTCTTC. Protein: CASSHMGQGGYEQFF.

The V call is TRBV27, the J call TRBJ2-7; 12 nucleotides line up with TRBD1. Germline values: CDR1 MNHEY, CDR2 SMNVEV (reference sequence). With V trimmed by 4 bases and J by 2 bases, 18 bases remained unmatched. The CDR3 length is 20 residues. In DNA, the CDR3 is TGTGCCAGCAGTTCAACTCCAGATGGGGGACAGGGGGCAGCAACCTACGAGCAGTACTTC. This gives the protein CASSSTPDGGQGAATYEQYF.

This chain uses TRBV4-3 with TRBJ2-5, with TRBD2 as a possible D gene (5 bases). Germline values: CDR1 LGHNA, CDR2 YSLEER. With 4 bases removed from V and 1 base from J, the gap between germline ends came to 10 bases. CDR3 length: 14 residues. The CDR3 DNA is TGCGCCAGCAGCCCTCGGGGTTTCCAAGAGACCCAGTACTTC. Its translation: CASSPRGFQETQYF.

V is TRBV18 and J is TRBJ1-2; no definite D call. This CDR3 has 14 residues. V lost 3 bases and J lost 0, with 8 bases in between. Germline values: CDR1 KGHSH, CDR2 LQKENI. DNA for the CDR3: TGTGCCAGCTCACCCCCCTTTCCTAACTATGGCTACACCTTC. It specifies CASSPPFPNYGYTF. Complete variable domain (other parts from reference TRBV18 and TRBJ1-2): NAGVMQNPRHLVRRRGQEARLRCSPMKGHSHVYWYRQLPEEGLKFMVYLQKENIIDESGMPKERFSAEFPKEGPSILRIQQVVRGDSAAYFCASSPPFPNYGYTFGSGTRLTVV.

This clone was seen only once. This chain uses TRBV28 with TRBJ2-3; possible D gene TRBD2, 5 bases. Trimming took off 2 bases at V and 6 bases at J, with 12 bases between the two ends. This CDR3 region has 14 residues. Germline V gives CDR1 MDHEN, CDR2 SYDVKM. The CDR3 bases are TGTGCCAGCAGTTTACGCGGGTCAAGTGATACGCAGTATTTT. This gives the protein CASSLRGSSDTQYF.

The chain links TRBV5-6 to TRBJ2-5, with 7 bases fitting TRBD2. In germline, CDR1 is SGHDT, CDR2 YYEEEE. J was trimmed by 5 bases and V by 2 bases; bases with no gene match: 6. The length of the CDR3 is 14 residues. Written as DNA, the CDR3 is TGTGCCAGCAGCTTCGGACTAGTTAAGGAGACCCAGTACTTC. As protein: CASSFGLVKETQYF.

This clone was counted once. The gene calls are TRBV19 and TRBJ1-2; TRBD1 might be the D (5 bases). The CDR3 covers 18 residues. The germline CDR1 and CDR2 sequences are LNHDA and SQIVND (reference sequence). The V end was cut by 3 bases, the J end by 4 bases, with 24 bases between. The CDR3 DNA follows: TGTGCCAGTAGTATGAGTTGGGACGGAGGCCGTTTCGTCTATGGCTACACCTTC. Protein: CASSMSWDGGRFVYGYTF.